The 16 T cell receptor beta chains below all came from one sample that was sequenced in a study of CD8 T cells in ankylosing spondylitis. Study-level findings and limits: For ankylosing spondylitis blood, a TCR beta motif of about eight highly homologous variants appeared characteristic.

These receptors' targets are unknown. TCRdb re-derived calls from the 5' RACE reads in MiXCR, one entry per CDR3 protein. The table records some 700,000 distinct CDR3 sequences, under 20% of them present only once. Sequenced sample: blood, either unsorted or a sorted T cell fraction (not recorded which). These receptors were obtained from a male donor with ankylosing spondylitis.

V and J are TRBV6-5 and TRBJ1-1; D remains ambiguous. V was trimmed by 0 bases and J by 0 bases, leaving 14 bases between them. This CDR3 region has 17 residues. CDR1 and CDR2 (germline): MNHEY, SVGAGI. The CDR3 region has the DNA TGTGCCAGCAGTTACTCTTTCAGTCGGGCGGTGAACACTGAAGCTTTCTTT. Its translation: CASSYSFSRAVNTEAFF.

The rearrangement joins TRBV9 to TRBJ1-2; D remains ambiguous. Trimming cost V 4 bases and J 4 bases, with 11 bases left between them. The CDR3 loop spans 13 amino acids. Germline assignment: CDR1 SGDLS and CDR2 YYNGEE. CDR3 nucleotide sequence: TGTGCCAGCAGCCCCGGGGAGCTCTATGGCTACACCTTC. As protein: CASSPGELYGYTF.

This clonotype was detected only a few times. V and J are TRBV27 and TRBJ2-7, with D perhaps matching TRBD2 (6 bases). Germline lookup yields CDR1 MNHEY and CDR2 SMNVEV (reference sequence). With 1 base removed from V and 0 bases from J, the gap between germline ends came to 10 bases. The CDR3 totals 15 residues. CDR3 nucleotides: TGTGCCAGCAGTTTATACCCGGGGGACTCCTACGAGCAGTACTTC. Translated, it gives CASSLYPGDSYEQYF.

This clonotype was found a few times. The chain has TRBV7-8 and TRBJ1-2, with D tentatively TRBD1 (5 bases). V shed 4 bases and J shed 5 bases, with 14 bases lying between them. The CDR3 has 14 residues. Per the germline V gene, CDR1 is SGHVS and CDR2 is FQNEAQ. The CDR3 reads CASSSGGGWYGYTF. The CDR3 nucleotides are TGTGCCAGCAGCTCCGGGGGGGGGTGGTATGGCTACACCTTC.

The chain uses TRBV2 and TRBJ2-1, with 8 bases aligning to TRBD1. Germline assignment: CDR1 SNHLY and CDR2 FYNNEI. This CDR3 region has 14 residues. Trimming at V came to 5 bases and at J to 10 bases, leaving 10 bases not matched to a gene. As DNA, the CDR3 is TGTGCCAGCAGTCTCGGACAGGGCCGGACCGAGCAGTTCTTC. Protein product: CASSLGQGRTEQFF.

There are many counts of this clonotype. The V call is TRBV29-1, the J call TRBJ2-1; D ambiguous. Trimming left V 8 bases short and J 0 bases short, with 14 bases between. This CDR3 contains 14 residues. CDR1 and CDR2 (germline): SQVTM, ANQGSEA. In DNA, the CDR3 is TGCAGCCCAGAGCCCCGCAGCTCCTACAATGAGCAGTTCTTC. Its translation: CSPEPRSSYNEQFF.

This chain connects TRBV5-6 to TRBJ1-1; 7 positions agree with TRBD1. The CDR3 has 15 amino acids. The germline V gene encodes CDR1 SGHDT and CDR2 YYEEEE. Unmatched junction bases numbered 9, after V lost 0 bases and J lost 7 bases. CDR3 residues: CASSLAPYGTVEAFF. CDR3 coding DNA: TGTGCCAGCAGCTTGGCCCCTTACGGGACAGTTGAAGCTTTCTTT.

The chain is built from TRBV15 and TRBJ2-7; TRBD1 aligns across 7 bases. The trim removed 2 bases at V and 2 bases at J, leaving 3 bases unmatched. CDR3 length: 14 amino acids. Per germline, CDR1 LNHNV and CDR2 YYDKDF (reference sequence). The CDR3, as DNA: TGTGCCACCAGCAGACGGGACAGACCCTACGAGCAGTACTTC. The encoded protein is CATSRRDRPYEQYF.

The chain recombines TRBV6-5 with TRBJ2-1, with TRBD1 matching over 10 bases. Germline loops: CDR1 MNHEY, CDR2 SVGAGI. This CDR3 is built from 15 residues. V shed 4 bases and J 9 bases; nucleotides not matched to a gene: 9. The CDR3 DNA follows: TGTGCCAGCAGTTCCCGCGGAGGGGACAGGGGTGAGCAGTTCTTC. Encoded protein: CASSSRGGDRGEQFF.

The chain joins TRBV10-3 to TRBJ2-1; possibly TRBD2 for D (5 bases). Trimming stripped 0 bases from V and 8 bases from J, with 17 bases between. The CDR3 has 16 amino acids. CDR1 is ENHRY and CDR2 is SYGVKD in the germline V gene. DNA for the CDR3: TGTGCCATCAGTGAGTCCGGGGTATGGGCAAGCTATGAGCAGTTCTTC. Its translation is CAISESGVWASYEQFF.

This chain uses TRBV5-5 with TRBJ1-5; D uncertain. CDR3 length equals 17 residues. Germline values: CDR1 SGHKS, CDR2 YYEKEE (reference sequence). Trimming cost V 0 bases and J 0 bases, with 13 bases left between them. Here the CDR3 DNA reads TGTGCCAGCAGCTTGGGGTTGGCAGGACCTAGCAATCAGCCCCAGCATTTT. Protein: CASSLGLAGPSNQPQHF.

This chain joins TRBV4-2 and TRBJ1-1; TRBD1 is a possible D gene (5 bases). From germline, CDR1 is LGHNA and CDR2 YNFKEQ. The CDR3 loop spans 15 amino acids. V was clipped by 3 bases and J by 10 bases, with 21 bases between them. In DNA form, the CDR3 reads TGTGCCAGCAGCCACATAGAAATTCAGGGTCGGGGAGCTTTCTTT. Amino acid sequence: CASSHIEIQGRGAFF.

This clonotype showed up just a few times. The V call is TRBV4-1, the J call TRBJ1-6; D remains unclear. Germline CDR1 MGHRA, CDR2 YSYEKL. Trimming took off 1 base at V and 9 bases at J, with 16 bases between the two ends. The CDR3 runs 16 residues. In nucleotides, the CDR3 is TGCGCCAGCAGCCAAGCCGGAGGAGAGGGAGGTTCACCCCTCCACTTT. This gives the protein CASSQAGGEGGSPLHF.

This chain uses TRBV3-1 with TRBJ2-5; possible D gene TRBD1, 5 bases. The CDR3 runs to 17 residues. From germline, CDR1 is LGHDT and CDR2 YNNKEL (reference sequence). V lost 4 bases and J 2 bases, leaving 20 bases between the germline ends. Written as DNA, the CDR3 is TGTGCCAGCAGCCTAATTTACAAGGTCAGGGAACAAGAGACCCAGTACTTC. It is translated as CASSLIYKVREQETQYF.

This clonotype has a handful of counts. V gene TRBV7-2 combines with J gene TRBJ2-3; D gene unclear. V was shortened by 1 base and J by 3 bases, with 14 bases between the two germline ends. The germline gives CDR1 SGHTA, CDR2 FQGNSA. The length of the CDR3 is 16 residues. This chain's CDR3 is CASSLVRQAGTDTQYF. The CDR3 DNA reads TGTGCCAGCAGCTTAGTCCGGCAGGCTGGGACAGATACGCAGTATTTT.

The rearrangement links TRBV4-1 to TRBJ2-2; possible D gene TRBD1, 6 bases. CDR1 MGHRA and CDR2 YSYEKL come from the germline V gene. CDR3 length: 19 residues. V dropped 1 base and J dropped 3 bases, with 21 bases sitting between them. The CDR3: CASSQVPGDPQRHTGELFF. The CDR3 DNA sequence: TGCGCCAGCAGCCAAGTGCCAGGGGACCCTCAACGGCACACCGGGGAGCTGTTTTTT.